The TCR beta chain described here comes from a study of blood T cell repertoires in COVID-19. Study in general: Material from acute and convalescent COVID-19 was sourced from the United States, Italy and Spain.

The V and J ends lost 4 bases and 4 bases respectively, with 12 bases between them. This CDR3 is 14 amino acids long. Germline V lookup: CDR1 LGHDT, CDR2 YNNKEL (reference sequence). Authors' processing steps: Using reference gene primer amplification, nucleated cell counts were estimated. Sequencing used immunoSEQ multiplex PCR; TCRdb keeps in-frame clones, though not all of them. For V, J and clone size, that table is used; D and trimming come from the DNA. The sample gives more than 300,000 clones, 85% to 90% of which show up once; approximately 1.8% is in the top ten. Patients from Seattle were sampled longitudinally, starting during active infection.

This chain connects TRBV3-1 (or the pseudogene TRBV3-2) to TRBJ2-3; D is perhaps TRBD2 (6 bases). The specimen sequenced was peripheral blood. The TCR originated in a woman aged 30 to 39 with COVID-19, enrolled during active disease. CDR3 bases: TGTGCCAGCAGCCTTTCCGGGGGAGCAGATACGCAGTATTTT. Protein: CASSLSGGADTQYF.